What follows describes a single T cell receptor beta chain. The data derive from a study of blood T cell repertoires in COVID-19. Study in general: COVID-19 samples collected from the United States, Italy and Spain covered acute and convalescent phases.

Authors' data handling: Using reference gene primer amplification, nucleated cell counts were estimated. The data were produced by immunoSEQ multiplex PCR, yet TCRdb's version contains in-frame clones alone and is incomplete. V, J and clone size are those of that table, while D and trimming were read from the DNA. The table lists roughly 250,000 clones, approximately 85% of them singletons. The CDR3 is 15 residues long. The V and J ends lost 6 bases and 5 bases, in that order; junction bases with no gene match: 12. Germline V lookup: CDR1 MNHEY, CDR2 SVGAGI. The material sequenced was PBMCs or T cells enriched from blood (not recorded which). This receptor was identified in a woman in her 30s who had recovered from COVID-19. The chain has TRBV6-5 and TRBJ2-7; 8 bases map to TRBD1. The chain's CDR3 is CASSVGQGLRNEQYF. CDR3 nucleotide sequence: TGTGCCAGCAGCGTAGGACAGGGACTTCGTAACGAGCAGTACTTC.